This note documents a single T cell receptor beta chain sequence. The antigen is undetermined. Trimming took off 0 bases at V and 4 bases at J, with 13 bases between the two ends. Germline-derived CDR1 and CDR2 are MNHEY and SVGAGI. The CDR3 runs to 16 residues. The record originates from a study of T cell clones after liver transplantation. The wider study: Three of eight recipients were HCV-positive; others had non-autoimmune, non-viral indications. Broader study findings: Low donor cell numbers restricted donor-reactive repertoire measurement in two subjects.

Clones were sequenced by immunoSEQ multiplex PCR, and TCRdb holds only the in-frame ones, with some missing. The repertoire holds more than 95,000 clones, with about nine tenths as singletons. Sequenced material: CD4+ T cells from blood, taken 12 months after liver transplant. The clonotype was recovered from a human patient who received a liver transplant. Certain T cells may be donor cells from the graft. The V call is TRBV6-5, the J call TRBJ2-1; tentative D call: TRBD2 (5 bases). The chain's CDR3 is CASSYSRVGIYNEQFF. The CDR3 DNA reads as TGTGCCAGCAGTTACTCGAGGGTAGGGATTTACAATGAGCAGTTCTTC.